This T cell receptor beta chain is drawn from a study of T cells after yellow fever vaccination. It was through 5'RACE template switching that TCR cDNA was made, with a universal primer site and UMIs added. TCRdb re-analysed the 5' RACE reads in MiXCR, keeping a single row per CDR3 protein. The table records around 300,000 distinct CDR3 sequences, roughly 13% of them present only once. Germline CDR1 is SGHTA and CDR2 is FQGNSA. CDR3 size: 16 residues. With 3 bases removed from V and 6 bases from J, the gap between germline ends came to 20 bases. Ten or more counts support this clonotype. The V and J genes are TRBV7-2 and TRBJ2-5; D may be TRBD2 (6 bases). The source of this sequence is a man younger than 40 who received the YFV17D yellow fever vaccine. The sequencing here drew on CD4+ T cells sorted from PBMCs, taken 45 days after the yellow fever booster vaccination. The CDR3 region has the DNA TGTGCCAGCAGCTTGGCCGGGACTGGCTTGAGGAAGACCCAGTACTTC. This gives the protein CASSLAGTGLRKTQYF.